The present TCR beta chain was sequenced within a study of cytotoxic CD8 clonotypes in ibrutinib-treated CLL. In the study overall: Patients: over 9 relapsed/refractory, approximately 14 treatment-naive, about 18 IGHV unmutated. The study's findings and limits: At baseline, clonality was higher than in age-matched healthy donors and correlated with CD8+ counts. Under treatment, the uncommon public clonotypes either contracted or remained stable.

This clone was found once. Its specificity is not known. The data were produced by immunoSEQ multiplex PCR, yet TCRdb's version contains in-frame clones alone and is incomplete. This sample has around 300,000 clones, with just under 80% found just once. Genomic DNA (about 2.2 micrograms) was obtained from cryopreserved PBMCs for construction of TCR beta libraries. The TCR sequence derives from a human donor with chronic lymphocytic leukemia. Here the sequenced sample was PBMCs, taken before ibrutinib treatment.

As DNA, the CDR3 is TGTGCCTGCCTAGCCTCCAGGGTAGAGACCCAGTACTTC. Protein product: CACLASRVETQYF. This chain connects TRBV30 to TRBJ2-5; D is possibly TRBD1 or TRBD2 (5 bases each). The V gene lost 6 bases and the J gene lost 4 bases, with 15 bases spanning the gap. The CDR3 length is 13 residues. Per germline, CDR1 GTSNPN and CDR2 SVGIG (reference sequence).